This is a list of T cell receptor beta chains from one sample in a study of blood T cells in healthy people across ages. TCRdb re-called the 5' RACE reads with MiXCR, one entry per CDR3 protein. The table lists about 500,000 distinct CDR3 sequences, less than 25% of them singletons, with approximately 10% in the top ten. Another study also made use of these data, one on T cells of mothers and their children.

Sequencing was performed on blood. All receptors derive from a boy aged 10-17 years in good health. Both conserved end residues are part of each CDR3. D genes are given only for firm matches. Expanded clones are given a class, and other clones once, few, many or no size at all.

v_call	d_call	clone_size	j_call	cdr3_nt	cdr3_aa
TRBV28	TRBD1	few	TRBJ1-1	TGTGCCAGCAGTGCCCGGGACAGGGGTAGTTGGGGCCGCGGCACTGAAGCTTTCTTT	CASSARDRGSWGRGTEAFF
TRBV12-3/TRBV12-4	-	few	TRBJ2-3	TGTGCCAGCAGTACCCCAGGGGATCGGACAGATACGCAGTATTTT	CASSTPGDRTDTQYF
TRBV20-1	TRBD2	-	TRBJ2-7	TGCAGTGCTAGCACCTCTTTTAGCGGGGAGGGAGGCTACGAGCAGTACTTC	CSASTSFSGEGGYEQYF
TRBV6-5	-	-	TRBJ2-1	TGTGCCAGCAGACGGGCGTTGTACAATGAGCAGTTCTTC	CASRRALYNEQFF
TRBV3-1	TRBD2	-	TRBJ2-3	TGTGCCAGCAGCTCGCGACTAGCGGGAGGGCCGGATCCGGATACGCAGTATTTT	CASSSRLAGGPDPDTQYF
TRBV19	-	few	TRBJ2-7	TGTGCCAGCCGAAGCGGCCCAGACGAGCAGTACTTC	CASRSGPDEQYF
TRBV27	-	few	TRBJ2-1	TGTGCCAGCAGTTTATCGCCAGACTACAATGAGCAGTTCTTC	CASSLSPDYNEQFF
TRBV7-2	-	few	TRBJ2-5	TGTGCCAGCAGCTTATTCCCTGAAATGGAGACCCAGTACTTC	CASSLFPEMETQYF
TRBV30	-	-	TRBJ2-7	TGTGCCTGGAGTGGAACGGACCCCAGAGCCGAGCAGTACTTC	CAWSGTDPRAEQYF
TRBV20-1	TRBD1	-	TRBJ1-2	TGCAGTGCTAGAGTTCTGGGACAGGGGAGGGAAAGCTATGGCTACACCTTC	CSARVLGQGRESYGYTF
TRBV6-4	-	few	TRBJ2-3	TGTGCCAGCAGTGACAGGGTTAGCACAGATACGCAGTATTTT	CASSDRVSTDTQYF
TRBV7-9	TRBD1	-	TRBJ1-1	TGTGCCAGCAGCTTGACAGGGGACCCTGAAGCTTTCTTT	CASSLTGDPEAFF
TRBV27	TRBD1	many	TRBJ1-5	TGTGCCAGCAGCCGAGGGGGCGGCAATCAGCCCCAGCATTTT	CASSRGGGNQPQHF
TRBV11-1	-	few	TRBJ2-2	TGTGCCAGCAGCCAACCGGGACAAAGGGGTATCGGGGAGCTGTTTTTT	CASSQPGQRGIGELFF
TRBV7-9	TRBD2	few	TRBJ2-5	TGTGCCAGCAGCTTAACTTCTAGCGGGACGTCGCAAGAGACCCAGTACTTC	CASSLTSSGTSQETQYF
TRBV12-3/TRBV12-4	TRBD2	-	TRBJ2-1	TGTGCCAGCACCCTAGGACTAGCGGACAATGAGCAGTTCTTC	CASTLGLADNEQFF
TRBV21-1	-	-	TRBJ2-7	TGTGCCAGCAGCAACGGGGCCCCAGCCCAGGGAAGCTCCTACGAGCAGTACTTC	CASSNGAPAQGSSYEQYF
TRBV6-5	TRBD1	-	TRBJ1-2	TGTGCCAGCAGTTCAGGGGGCGGCCCCTATGGCTACACCTTC	CASSSGGGPYGYTF
TRBV21-1	-	-	TRBJ2-5	TGTGCCAGCAGCAAAGGATTGCCGAGACGGAGGGGGGAGACCCAGTACTTC	CASSKGLPRRRGETQYF
TRBV6-5	-	-	TRBJ2-1	TGTGCCAGCAGTTACTCGATAGGTGCGGACTACCTTAATGAGCAGTTCTTC	CASSYSIGADYLNEQFF
TRBV13	TRBD1	few	TRBJ1-2	TGTGCCAGCAGCGGTAACTTAGGACAGGACTATGGCTACACCTTC	CASSGNLGQDYGYTF
TRBV20-1	-	-	TRBJ1-2	TGCAGTGCTAGAGTGGACTATGGCTACACCTTC	CSARVDYGYTF
TRBV28	TRBD2	-	TRBJ2-1	TGTGCCAGCAGTTCAGGACTAGCGGGAGCAGCCTCTACTAGCAATGAGCAGTTCTTC	CASSSGLAGAASTSNEQFF
TRBV4-1	-	-	TRBJ1-5	TGCGCCAGCAGCCAAGAGGAATCAGGGACGTCGCATCAGCCCCAGCATTTT	CASSQEESGTSHQPQHF
TRBV9	TRBD1	few	TRBJ1-6	TGTGCCAGCAGCGCTTGGGACAGGGTAGGATCACCCCTCCACTTT	CASSAWDRVGSPLHF
TRBV5-1	-	-	TRBJ1-2	TGCGCCAGCAGCTTGGAGTACGATGGCTACACCTTC	CASSLEYDGYTF
TRBV7-9	TRBD1	few	TRBJ1-4	TGTGCCAGCAGCTTAGGACAGGGGGCGACAACTAATGAAAAACTGTTTTTT	CASSLGQGATTNEKLFF
TRBV24-1	-	few	TRBJ2-1	TGTGCCACCAGTGATTTGTCGGGAGACTGGGATGAGCAGTTCTTC	CATSDLSGDWDEQFF
TRBV12-3/TRBV12-4	-	-	TRBJ2-5	TGTGCCAGCAGTATCCGGGCTACCCAAGAGACCCAGTACTTC	CASSIRATQETQYF
TRBV28	-	few	TRBJ2-4	TGTGCCAGCAGTTTAAGTATCCCAGCCAAAAACATTCAGTACTTC	CASSLSIPAKNIQYF
TRBV11-2	TRBD1	-	TRBJ2-1	TGTGCCAGCAGCCTGGGGACAGGGGAGCTCAATGAGCAGTTCTTC	CASSLGTGELNEQFF
TRBV28	-	few	TRBJ2-7	TGTGCCAGCAGTTTCGGACTGTCCTCCCACGAGCAGTACTTC	CASSFGLSSHEQYF
TRBV12-3/TRBV12-4	-	few	TRBJ2-1	TGTGCCAGCAGTTTTGCCCAGTACAATGAGCAGTTCTTC	CASSFAQYNEQFF
TRBV29-1	-	-	TRBJ1-3	TGCAGCGTTGGTATGGGGAGCTCTGGAAACACCATATATTTT	CSVGMGSSGNTIYF
TRBV4-3	-	few	TRBJ1-2	TGCGCCAGCAGCGTTGGTTCTTTCTATGGCTACACCTTC	CASSVGSFYGYTF
TRBV6-2/TRBV6-3	TRBD1	few	TRBJ1-2	TGTGCCAGCACCACTCCCCTAAACAGGGGGCCGTATGGCTACACCTTC	CASTTPLNRGPYGYTF
TRBV7-3	-	-	TRBJ2-1	TGTGCCAGCAGCTCCCTTCCCTACAATGAGCAGTTCTTC	CASSSLPYNEQFF
TRBV4-2	-	few	TRBJ1-1	TGTGCCAGCAGCCAAGATAAAGGACGGACGAACACTGAAGCTTTCTTT	CASSQDKGRTNTEAFF
TRBV11-2	-	few	TRBJ2-4	TGTGCCAGCAGCTTACGACAGGCGCTAGCCAAAAACATTCAGTACTTC	CASSLRQALAKNIQYF
TRBV27	-	few	TRBJ2-7	TGTGCCAGCACCACAGGTCCGGACTACGAGCAGTACTTC	CASTTGPDYEQYF
TRBV10-3	TRBD1	once	TRBJ2-7	TGTGCCATCAGTGAAGGGACAGCTTCCTACGAGCAGTACTTC	CAISEGTASYEQYF
TRBV9	-	-	TRBJ1-2	TGTGCCAGCAGCGTCGGGACCTATGGCTACACCTTC	CASSVGTYGYTF
TRBV29-1	-	many	TRBJ2-5	TGCAGCGTTGAAGATTTGTCAAACAGGGAAGTCCAAGAGACCCAGTACTTC	CSVEDLSNREVQETQYF